This TCR beta chain came from a study of T cells expressing NK-cell markers (dated by TCRdb to 2018 to 2020). Broadly, across the study: TCR beta-chain repertoires were profiled in sorted CD3+CD56+NKG2C+, CD3+CD56+NKG2C- and CD3+CD56-NKG2C+ T-cell subsets from roughly eight donors. Of the eight sequenced donors, seven were found to be HCMV-seropositive and one was found to be HCMV-seronegative. All eight donors whose samples were sequenced were randomly selected healthy volunteers, three of them men and five women. Illumina HiSeq 2000/2500, MiSeq or NextSeq was used to sequence libraries as 2 x 150 bp reads. Broad study findings and their caveats: For more than 5 donors, the dominant CD3+CD56+NKG2C+ clonotypes were among the top 10 CD8+ clonotypes and accounted for about 1.0-8% of CD8+ T cells. Whether the expanded NKG2C-expressing T cell clones were specific for HCMV antigens was left unclear. Those dominant clonotypes were again the most abundant among CD3+CD56-NKG2C+ cells in a handful of donors, at about 28.3-65%.

The run used an Illumina HiSeq 2000. TCR beta cDNA libraries were made by 5'RACE template switching that added a universal primer site and unique molecular identifiers. cDNA synthesis was primed from the TCR beta constant segment and was followed by two successive PCR amplification steps. As for how the authors treated the data: Reads were demultiplexed and grouped by UMI with MIGEC, and clonotypes were assembled and quantified with MiTCR. To remove erroneous sequences, TCR cDNA sequences were retained only when supported by two or more reads. Downstream repertoire analysis used the tcR package, and clonotypes were matched across fractions by CDR3 nucleotide sequence plus V segment. VDJmatch was used to annotate antigen specificity against VDJdb, with one amino acid substitution allowed in CDR3. Following reprocessing of the reads by TCRdb, the data hold one row per CDR3 protein sequence and no DNA is available. TCRdb's processing, not the authors' own work, is the source of the V and J calls. The table for this sample records under 600,000 distinct CDR3 sequences. The ten largest clones add up to under 1.5% of the sample.

CDR1 and CDR2 are drawn from the germline V gene: MDHEN, SYDVKM. Measured from the cysteine to the phenylalanine, the CDR3 is 11 residues long. The nucleotide record is missing. HCMV-specific IgG was detected in serum with a commercial ELISA kit to determine HCMV serostatus. Ficoll density gradient centrifugation was used to isolate peripheral blood mononuclear cells from blood. With regard to this clonotype: Its antigen remains undetermined.

The chain employs TRBV28 and TRBJ2-2. The source is a woman in her forties or fifties in good health. Donor details come from another sample of the same person, matched by shared clones. The specimen sequenced was blood T cells: a sorted CD56 or NKG2C T cell subset, CD4+ or CD8+ T cells, or bulk PBMC T cells (not recorded which). Here the CDR3 is given as CATQIAGELFF.